This T cell receptor (beta chain) was recovered during a study of CD8 T cells in Susac syndrome. From blood CD8+ and CD4+ T cells, the TCR beta chain was sequenced. The patients with Susac syndrome were individuals who fulfilled the recently defined diagnostic criteria for disease that was either definite or probable. Isolation of CD8+ and CD4+ T cells was performed negatively, whereas enrichment of TEMRA cells was done by FACS. Roughly 0.45 to 1 ug RNA was reverse transcribed with random hexamers. The authors amplified TCR beta CDR3 across 54 Vbeta and 13 Jbeta using immunoSEQ multiplex PCR. From the immunoSEQ multiplex PCR reads, TCRdb called clonotypes with MiXCR, one entry per CDR3 protein. The sample shows some 200,000 distinct CDR3 sequences, more than 85% of them seen only once. CDR3 size: 12 residues. The V and J ends lost 3 bases and 0 bases respectively, with 5 bases between them. CDR1 DFQATT and CDR2 SNEGSKA come from the germline V gene (reference sequence).

This TCR derives from a human donor with Susac syndrome. Sequenced input: CD8+ T cells from PBMCs. The chain uses TRBV20-1 and TRBJ2-5; weak D call: TRBD2 (5 bases). The chain's CDR3 is CSASGDQETQYF. As DNA, the CDR3 is TGCAGTGCTAGCGGGGACCAAGAGACCCAGTACTTC.